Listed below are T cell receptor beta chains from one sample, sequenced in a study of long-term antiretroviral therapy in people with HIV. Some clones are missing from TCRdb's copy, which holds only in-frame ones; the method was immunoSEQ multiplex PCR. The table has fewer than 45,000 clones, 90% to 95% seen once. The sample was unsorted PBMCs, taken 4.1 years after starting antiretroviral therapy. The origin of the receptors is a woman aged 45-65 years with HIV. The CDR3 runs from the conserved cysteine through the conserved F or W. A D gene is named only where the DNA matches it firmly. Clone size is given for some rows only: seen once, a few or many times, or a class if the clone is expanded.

CASSNKRSEYF	TGTGCCAGCAGTAATAAAAGATCTGAGTATTTT	NA	NA	TRBV27	TRBJ2-3
CASSIAGQGLNEQFF	TGTGCCAGCAGTATTGCGGGACAGGGACTCAATGAGCAGTTCTTC	TRBD1	NA	TRBV6-5	TRBJ2-1
CASSYVQGSSYEQYF	TGTGCCAGCAGTTACGTACAGGGGAGCTCCTACGAGCAGTACTTC	TRBD1	NA	TRBV6-6	TRBJ2-7
CASSYGGADTEAFF	TGTGCCAGCAGTTACGGGGGGGCCGACACTGAAGCTTTCTTT	NA	once	TRBV6-6	TRBJ1-1
CASSIVTGGEQYF	TGTGCCAGTAGTATAGTGACGGGAGGGGAGCAGTACTTC	TRBD2	NA	TRBV19	TRBJ2-7
CASSLGGSQGETQYF	TGTGCCAGCAGCTTAGGAGGGTCCCAGGGGGAGACCCAGTACTTC	NA	NA	TRBV13	TRBJ2-5
CASSLGGEINTGELFF	TGTGCCAGCAGCTTGGGGGGGGAGATAAACACCGGGGAGCTGTTTTTT	TRBD2	NA	TRBV7-9	TRBJ2-2
CASSVEFRGLTAHPDTQYF	TGTGCCAGCAGCGTAGAGTTCAGGGGACTTACTGCACACCCAGATACGCAGTATTTT	NA	once	TRBV9	TRBJ2-3
CASSLGVGGADTQYF	TGCGCCAGCAGCTTGGGGGTCGGGGGGGCAGATACGCAGTATTTT	TRBD2	NA	TRBV5-1	TRBJ2-3
CASRATESSYEQYF	TGTGCCAGCAGAGCGACAGAGAGCTCCTACGAGCAGTACTTC	NA	NA	TRBV2	TRBJ2-7
CASSPARGDQPQHF	TGTGCCAGCAGTCCCGCCAGGGGGGATCAGCCCCAGCATTTT	TRBD1	NA	TRBV6-5	TRBJ1-5
CASSRNYNEQFF	TGCGCCAGCAGTCGGAATTACAATGAGCAGTTCTTC	NA	NA	TRBV10-2	TRBJ2-1
CAWSPRSYYNEQFF	TGTGCCTGGAGCCCTCGGTCCTATTACAATGAGCAGTTCTTC	NA	NA	TRBV30	TRBJ2-1
CASSLGGRWGSSGNTIYF	TGTGCCAGCAGCTTGGGGGGCCGATGGGGGAGCTCTGGAAACACCATATATTTT	NA	NA	TRBV5-6	TRBJ1-3
CAWSQMNTEAFF	TGTGCCTGGAGTCAGATGAACACTGAAGCTTTCTTT	NA	NA	TRBV30	TRBJ1-1
CASSEAWGTGDTQYF	TGTGCCAGCAGTGAAGCTTGGGGGACTGGAGATACGCAGTATTTT	NA	NA	TRBV6-1	TRBJ2-3